A single sample gave rise to the 21 T cell receptor beta chains below, sequenced in a study of EBV T-cell therapy then PD-1 blockade in nasopharyngeal carcinoma. The treatment was: AdE1-LMPpoly-expanded autologous EBV-specific T-cell therapy followed by anti-PD-1 nivolumab. Assay used: immunoSEQ multiplex PCR; TCRdb lists only in-frame clones, some missing. The sample gives 25,000 or so clones, around 82% of which show up once; around 29% is in the top ten. These receptors' targets are unknown. Sequences were derived from CD8+ T cells from blood, sampled between days 55 and 70 from a patient whose treatment included autologous EBV-specific T cells and nivolumab. The receptors were sampled from a man in his forties with nasopharyngeal carcinoma.

V is TRBV5-1 and J is TRBJ2-7; perhaps TRBD1 as D (5 bases). Looked up from germline, CDR1 is SGHRS and CDR2 is YFSETQ. This CDR3 has 11 amino acids. The germline V and J ends were trimmed by 4 bases and 3 bases, with 5 bases remaining between them. Written as DNA, the CDR3 is TGCGCCAGCAGCAGGGGCTACGAGCAGTACTTC. As protein: CASSRGYEQYF.

This clone was detected once. The chain employs TRBV7-9 and TRBJ2-7; perhaps D is TRBD1 or TRBD2 (6 bases each). CDR1 and CDR2 from the germline V gene are SEHNR and FQNEAQ (reference sequence). V shed 3 bases and J shed 1 base, with 13 bases lying between them. The CDR3 is made up of 15 amino acids. CDR3 region: CASSFLRGLSYEQYF. The CDR3 region has the DNA TGTGCCAGCAGCTTTCTCCGGGGGCTTTCCTACGAGCAGTACTTC. Full variable domain (outside the CDR3, taken from reference TRBV7-9 and TRBJ2-7): DTGVSQNPRHKITKRGQNVTFRCDPISEHNRLYWYRQTLGQGPEFLTYFQNEAQLEKSRLLSDRFSAERPKGSFSTLEIQRTEQGDSAMYLCASSFLRGLSYEQYFGPGTRLTVT.

This clone showed up just a few times. V is TRBV27 and J is TRBJ1-1; D is uncertain. The CDR3 extends over 15 amino acids. The V end lost 5 bases, the J end lost 4 bases, and 17 bases lay between the germline ends. Germline loops: CDR1 MNHEY, CDR2 SMNVEV (reference sequence). The CDR3 loop reads CASSDATLLPTEAFF. The DNA of the CDR3 is TGTGCCAGCAGTGATGCGACCCTACTTCCCACTGAAGCTTTCTTT.

The gene calls are TRBV6-2 or TRBV6-3 and TRBJ1-1; D gene uncertain. V lost 2 bases, J lost 0 bases, and 7 bases lay in between. CDR1 is MNHEY and CDR2 is SVGEGT in the germline V gene. The CDR3 runs 14 residues. CDR3 in amino acids: CASSYGGVNTEAFF. CDR3 DNA sequence: TGTGCCAGCAGTTACGGAGGAGTGAACACTGAAGCTTTCTTT.

This chain connects TRBV6-6 to TRBJ1-6, with D possibly matching TRBD1 (5 bases). This CDR3 contains 17 residues. Germline CDR1 is MNHNY and CDR2 is SVGAGI (reference sequence). V was trimmed by 5 bases and J by 0 bases, leaving 14 bases between them. CDR3 protein: CASSPGTWSSYNSPLHF. In DNA, the CDR3 is TGTGCCAGCAGTCCAGGGACCTGGAGCTCCTATAATTCACCCCTCCACTTT.

This clone turned up a few times. The chain recombines TRBV7-9 with TRBJ1-1, with 12 bases identical to TRBD1. J gave up 1 base and V 6 bases, and 12 bases lay outside the gene matches. Germline V gene lookup returns CDR1 SEHNR and CDR2 FQNEAQ (reference sequence). This CDR3 is 18 amino acids long. This CDR3 is CASSFQPGQGARNTEAFF. The CDR3 DNA is TGTGCCAGCAGTTTTCAACCGGGACAGGGGGCTAGGAACACTGAAGCTTTCTTT.

The chain combines TRBV7-6 with TRBJ1-1, with D uncertain. The CDR3 consists of 12 residues. V lost 0 bases and J 5 bases, leaving 4 bases between the germline ends. CDR1 SGHVS and CDR2 FNYEAQ come from the germline V gene. CDR3: CASSLAGTEAFF. As DNA, the CDR3 is TGTGCCAGCAGCTTAGCAGGTACTGAAGCTTTCTTT.

The chain employs TRBV7-3 and TRBJ2-1, with D possibly being TRBD2 (6 bases). Germline-derived CDR1 and CDR2 are SGHTA and FQGTGA. This CDR3 is 13 amino acids long. V lost 5 bases to trimming and J lost 6 bases, with 11 bases between them. The CDR3, as DNA: TGTGCCAGCAGCCCCGGGACTCGCAATGAGCAGTTCTTC. Amino acid sequence: CASSPGTRNEQFF.

This clone has only a few counts. This chain links TRBV6-5 with TRBJ1-5; TRBD1 agrees at 7 bases. The CDR3 is 13 residues long. V dropped 7 bases and J dropped 5; count of bases not matched to a gene: 5. From germline, CDR1 is MNHEY and CDR2 SVGAGI. The CDR3 protein is CASTGQEYQPQHF. CDR3 bases: TGTGCCAGCACCGGACAGGAGTATCAGCCCCAGCATTTT.

This chain links TRBV3-1 (or the pseudogene TRBV3-2) with TRBJ2-1; D is unclear. The CDR3 is made up of 11 amino acids. CDR1 LGHDT and CDR2 YNNKEL come from the germline V gene (reference sequence). V lost 1 base and J lost 9, with 4 bases in between. The CDR3 sequence is CASSQGLEQFF. The DNA of the CDR3 is TGTGCCAGCAGCCAAGGGCTTGAGCAGTTCTTC.

The chain is built from TRBV4-3 and TRBJ1-3, with D possibly matching TRBD1 (5 bases). CDR1 LGHNA and CDR2 YSLEER come from the germline V gene. With 0 bases removed from V and 0 bases from J, the gap between germline ends came to 9 bases. This CDR3 contains 16 residues. This chain's CDR3 is CASSQDWGLSGNTIYF. In DNA, the CDR3 is TGCGCCAGCAGCCAAGATTGGGGCCTCTCTGGAAACACCATATATTTT.

This chain links TRBV6-1 with TRBJ2-7; D not certain. The CDR3 consists of 12 residues. The germline V and J ends were trimmed by 0 bases and 6 bases, with 6 bases remaining between them. The germline V gene encodes CDR1 MNHNS and CDR2 SASEGT. DNA for the CDR3: TGTGCCAGCAGTGAAGCCTTGGTCGAGCAGTACTTC. Encoded protein: CASSEALVEQYF.

The V call is TRBV6-4, the J call TRBJ2-2; D possibly uses TRBD1 or TRBD2 (6 bases each). Trimming removed 5 bases from V and 3 bases from J, with 13 bases in between. This CDR3 spans 15 amino acids. The V gene's germline CDR1 is MRHNA and CDR2 SNTAGT. As DNA, the CDR3 is TGTGCCAGCAGTACCGGGGGCCCGGACACCGGGGAGCTGTTTTTT. Translated: CASSTGGPDTGELFF.

As concerns this clone: The identical CDR3 is also encoded by other nucleotide sequences in the sample. The chain recombines TRBV4-3 with TRBJ2-7; TRBD2 aligns across 9 bases. Germline V gene data show CDR1 as LGHNA and CDR2 as YSLEER. The CDR3 is made up of 15 amino acids. Trimming cost V 0 bases and J 4 bases; bases outside gene matches: 4. CDR3 region: CASSQESSGRYEQYF. The CDR3 DNA follows: TGCGCCAGCAGCCAAGAAAGTAGCGGGAGATACGAGCAGTACTTC.

This chain joins TRBV12-3 or TRBV12-4 and TRBJ2-1; D is possibly TRBD1 (5 bases). The CDR3 runs 13 residues. Trimming stripped 4 bases from V and 3 bases from J, with 7 bases between. DNA of the CDR3: TGTGCCAGCAGTTCCCAGGGCTACAATGAGCAGTTCTTC. Amino acid sequence: CASSSQGYNEQFF.

Within the sample, this clone is large. The rearrangement uses TRBV27 and TRBJ1-6; TRBD1 aligns across 10 bases. The CDR3 length is 16 residues. With V trimmed by 5 bases and J by 10 bases, 11 bases remained unmatched. CDR1 and CDR2 (germline): MNHEY, SMNVEV (reference sequence). The CDR3 DNA follows: TGTGCCAGCAGTCTGACAGGGGGCGCGCCGGGGTCACCCCTCCACTTT. As protein: CASSLTGGAPGSPLHF.

J is TRBJ2-2 and V is TRBV6-2 or TRBV6-3; D possibly corresponds to TRBD1 (6 bases). The CDR3 consists of 16 residues. Germline CDR1 and CDR2: MNHEY and SVGEGT. V was trimmed by 5 bases and J by 6 bases, leaving 19 bases between them. CDR3 nucleotides: TGTGCCAGCAGTCCCTGGACAGCTCTTGGGGCCGGGGAGCTGTTTTTT. Translation: CASSPWTALGAGELFF.

This clone appeared a few times. The rearrangement uses TRBV6-2 or TRBV6-3 and TRBJ1-4; 7 bases align to TRBD1. The J segment lost 14 bases and the V segment lost 0 bases, leaving 3 bases of the junction unmatched. CDR1 MNHEY and CDR2 SVGEGT come from the germline V gene. This CDR3 region has 12 residues. The CDR3 protein is CASSYSGTVLFF. The CDR3 DNA reads as TGTGCCAGCAGTTACTCCGGGACAGTCCTGTTTTTT.

The rearrangement links TRBV7-9 to TRBJ1-2; D uncertain. V was clipped by 5 bases and J by 0 bases, with 10 bases between them. Germline V CDR1 and CDR2: SEHNR, FQNEAQ (reference sequence). The CDR3 extends over 14 amino acids. The CDR3 spells CASSPRAANYGYTF. CDR3 nucleotide sequence: TGTGCCAGCAGCCCAAGGGCAGCTAACTATGGCTACACCTTC.

The V and J genes are TRBV7-6 and TRBJ1-1; D is unclear. V lost 5 bases, J lost 1 base, and 11 bases lay in between. Per the germline V gene, CDR1 is SGHVS and CDR2 is FNYEAQ. The CDR3 length is 14 residues. CDR3 amino acids: CASSVTPSNTEAFF. The CDR3 DNA follows: TGTGCCAGCAGCGTGACCCCGTCGAACACTGAAGCTTTCTTT.

This clone was observed a handful of times. The chain carries TRBV6-2 or TRBV6-3 and TRBJ2-7; 8 bases fit TRBD1. CDR3 length: 15 residues. CDR1 and CDR2 from the germline V gene are MNHEY and SVGEGT. The junction had 1 base not matched to a gene; V was cut back by 0 bases and J by 0 bases. The CDR3 loop reads CASSYSGTGSYEQYF. In DNA, the CDR3 is TGTGCCAGCAGTTACTCCGGGACAGGCTCCTACGAGCAGTACTTC.